The 29 T cell receptor beta chains in this list originate from one sample, sequenced in a study of blood T cell repertoires in COVID-19. Sequenced by immunoSEQ multiplex PCR; TCRdb stores in-frame clones only, minus some. Of about 230,000 clones listed, 87% are singletons. The sequencing sample was made of PBMCs or T cells enriched from blood (not recorded which). The source is a young man who had recovered from COVID-19.

This sequence joins TRBV11-1 and TRBJ1-6, with TRBD1 matching over 8 bases. Germline V gene lookup returns CDR1 SGHAT and CDR2 FQDESV (reference sequence). This CDR3 spans 15 amino acids. Trimming cost V 3 bases and J 9 bases; bases outside gene matches: 7. The CDR3 DNA follows: TGTGCCAGCAGCTTCGGACAGGGCAGGGGTTCACCCCTCCACTTT. This translates into CASSFGQGRGSPLHF.

The chain links TRBV4-2 to TRBJ2-1; D might be TRBD2 (6 bases). V lost 4 bases and J lost 8, with 9 bases in between. In germline, CDR1 is LGHNA, CDR2 YNFKEQ. The CDR3 sequence is 12 residues long. CDR3 residues: CASSPGLDEQFF. In DNA, the CDR3 is TGTGCCAGCAGCCCGGGACTGGATGAGCAGTTCTTC.

This clone was seen only a few times. The V and J genes are TRBV4-1 and TRBJ2-3; D is possibly TRBD2 (5 bases). This CDR3 contains 15 residues. Per germline, CDR1 MGHRA and CDR2 YSYEKL. V lost 4 bases to trimming and J lost 1 base, with 12 bases between them. The CDR3 DNA reads as TGCGCCAGCAGCCGGACGGAGGAGGGCACAGATACGCAGTATTTT. The encoded protein is CASSRTEEGTDTQYF.

CDR3 amino acids: CASSPYGLVKPSTQYF. The CDR3 DNA is TGTGCCAGCAGCCCATATGGACTAGTTAAACCAAGTACGCAGTATTTT. V is TRBV13 and J is TRBJ2-3, with 7 bases fitting TRBD2. V dropped 5 bases and J dropped 8; count of bases not matched to a gene: 16. Germline-derived CDR1 and CDR2 are PRHDT and FYEKMQ (reference sequence). The CDR3 is made up of 16 amino acids.

The chain couples TRBV6-6 to TRBJ2-1; the match to TRBD2 covers 7 bases. The V gene's germline CDR1 is MNHNY and CDR2 SVGAGI (reference sequence). This CDR3 is 14 amino acids long. With V trimmed by 6 bases and J by 6 bases, 8 bases remained unmatched. CDR3 residues: CASSPRGRVNEQFF. The CDR3 bases are TGTGCCAGCAGCCCCAGAGGGAGGGTCAATGAGCAGTTCTTC.

V is TRBV27 and J is TRBJ2-7; the match to TRBD2 covers 13 bases. Trimming cost V 0 bases and J 2 bases; bases outside gene matches: 4. The CDR3 runs 17 residues. Germline V gene lookup returns CDR1 MNHEY and CDR2 SMNVEV (reference sequence). DNA for the CDR3: TGTGCCAGCAGTTTATCCGGGACTAGCGGGACTACCTACGAGCAGTACTTC. Translation gives CASSLSGTSGTTYEQYF.

This clone was seen more than once but under ten times. This rearrangement joins TRBV6-5 to TRBJ2-2, with D perhaps matching TRBD1 (5 bases). The CDR3 loop spans 15 amino acids. CDR1 and CDR2 from the germline V gene are MNHEY and SVGAGI. The V end was cut by 8 bases, the J end by 5 bases, with 18 bases between. The CDR3: CASGNGGARTGELFF. In DNA form, the CDR3 reads TGTGCCAGCGGTAATGGTGGGGCAAGAACCGGGGAGCTGTTTTTT.

The chain couples TRBV30 to TRBJ1-5; no definite D call. The germline V gene has CDR1 GTSNPN and CDR2 SVGIG (reference sequence). V dropped 5 bases and J dropped 0 bases, with 8 bases sitting between them. The CDR3 length is 13 residues. CDR3 DNA sequence: TGTGCCTGGGGACGGGATAGCAATCAGCCCCAGCATTTT. Protein product: CAWGRDSNQPQHF.

Notes on this clone: Distinct nucleotide sequences in the sample also encode this CDR3. The V gene is TRBV5-1, the J gene TRBJ2-1; 8 bases are shared with TRBD2. Trimming took 0 bases from V and 4 from J; bases not matched to a gene: 3. Germline loops: CDR1 SGHRS, CDR2 YFSETQ. There are 15 residues in the CDR3. CDR3 sequence: CASSLVAGGYNEQFF. DNA for the CDR3: TGCGCCAGCAGCTTGGTGGCGGGGGGTTACAATGAGCAGTTCTTC.

The V gene is TRBV10-1, the J gene TRBJ2-1, with TRBD1 identical over 7 bases. Per the germline V gene, CDR1 is WNHNN and CDR2 is SYGVQD (reference sequence). CDR3 length: 14 amino acids. With V trimmed by 2 bases and J by 9 bases, 7 bases remained unmatched. CDR3 nucleotide sequence: TGCGCCAGCAGTGAGACAGGGGTCGATGGTGAGCAGTTCTTC. Amino acid sequence: CASSETGVDGEQFF.

The chain uses TRBV29-1 and TRBJ2-1; 14 nucleotides align to TRBD2. Germline loops: CDR1 SQVTM, CDR2 ANQGSEA. V shed 5 bases, J shed 7 bases, and the junction held 10 bases outside the gene matches. The CDR3 is 16 amino acids. CDR3 sequence reads: CSVPGLAGGPGNEQFF. Written as DNA, the CDR3 is TGCAGCGTTCCCGGACTAGCGGGAGGCCCGGGGAATGAGCAGTTCTTC.

The chain employs TRBV28 and TRBJ1-5; 9 bases match TRBD1. Germline V gives CDR1 MDHEN, CDR2 SYDVKM. This CDR3 spans 15 amino acids. V was pared by 5 bases and J by 5 bases, with 7 bases of the junction left unmatched. The CDR3 nucleotides read TGTGCCAGCAGTCCGGGACAGGGTGGGTATCAGCCCCAGCATTTT. Amino acids: CASSPGQGGYQPQHF.

This chain links TRBV7-6 with TRBJ2-7, with 8 positions matching TRBD2. CDR1 and CDR2 (germline): SGHVS, FNYEAQ. V was clipped by 0 bases and J by 4 bases; unmatched bases: 5. CDR3 size: 15 residues. CDR3 loop: CASSLAPAGEYEQYF. The CDR3 nucleotides read TGTGCCAGCAGCTTAGCGCCAGCGGGAGAATACGAGCAGTACTTC.

The chain recombines TRBV7-2 with TRBJ1-5; D remains ambiguous. The CDR3 extends over 15 amino acids. Trimming pared 6 bases from V and 0 bases from J, leaving 12 bases between. Germline loops: CDR1 SGHTA, CDR2 FQGNSA. The CDR3 coding sequence is TGTGCCAGCAGATCCTGGCAGGATAGCAATCAGCCCCAGCATTTT. This translates into CASRSWQDSNQPQHF.

This clone was counted a few times. The V call is TRBV7-9, the J call TRBJ2-2, with TRBD1 identical over 9 bases. Germline lookup yields CDR1 SEHNR and CDR2 FQNEAQ (reference sequence). The CDR3 sequence is 16 residues long. Trimming took 5 bases from V and 1 from J; bases not matched to a gene: 5. CDR3: CASSAQGARNTGELFF. In DNA, the CDR3 is TGTGCCAGCAGCGCACAGGGGGCGAGGAACACCGGGGAGCTGTTTTTT.

The sample holds a few counts of this clone. For the CDR3, the DNA is TGTGCCAGTAGTGGGGGGGCAGGTCAGCCCCAGCATTTT. Translating it yields CASSGGAGQPQHF. The chain employs TRBV19 and TRBJ1-5; the D gene is possibly TRBD1 (6 bases). The CDR3 has 13 amino acids. Deletions cut 5 bases from V and 6 bases from J, with 11 bases between. CDR1 and CDR2 from the germline V gene are LNHDA and SQIVND (reference sequence).

The chain joins TRBV13 to TRBJ2-5, with TRBD1 matching 7 bases. Trimming removed 5 bases from V and 2 bases from J; junction bases left unmatched: 11. The germline V gene has CDR1 PRHDT and CDR2 FYEKMQ (reference sequence). This CDR3 spans 16 amino acids. The DNA of the CDR3 is TGTGCCAGCAGCACCCACCGGGACAGAAAACAAGAGACCCAGTACTTC. This gives the protein CASSTHRDRKQETQYF.

A few counts support this clone. V gene TRBV15 combines with J gene TRBJ2-7; 12 bases map to TRBD2. Germline V gene lookup returns CDR1 LNHNV and CDR2 YYDKDF (reference sequence). V shed 3 bases, J shed 2 bases, and the junction held 5 bases outside the gene matches. CDR3 length: 16 residues. CDR3 DNA sequence: TGTGCCACCAGCAGGGCCCGGACTAGCGGGGCCTACGAGCAGTACTTC. Translated: CATSRARTSGAYEQYF.

J is TRBJ1-4 and V is TRBV11-2; 9 nucleotides match TRBD1. V lost 6 bases, J lost 7 bases, and 6 bases stayed unmatched. Germline CDR1 and CDR2: SGHAT and FQNNGV. This CDR3 comprises 14 residues. CDR3 DNA sequence: TGTGCCAGCAGTACGGGACAGGGAGGTGAAAAACTGTTTTTT. Translated: CASSTGQGGEKLFF.

V and J are TRBV2 and TRBJ2-7; 7 bases are a match to TRBD1. There are 13 residues in the CDR3. V was pared by 5 bases and J by 2 bases, with 3 bases of the junction left unmatched. CDR1 and CDR2 from the germline V gene are SNHLY and FYNNEI. Here the CDR3 reads CASSIGQAYEQYF. The CDR3 nucleotides read TGTGCCAGCAGTATTGGACAGGCCTACGAGCAGTACTTC.

The gene calls are TRBV2 and TRBJ1-4; no firm D call. The CDR3 consists of 16 residues. The germline V gene has CDR1 SNHLY and CDR2 FYNNEI. Trimming cost V 0 bases and J 6 bases, with 14 bases left between them. CDR3 amino acids: CASSEALGGLYEKLFF. In DNA form, the CDR3 reads TGTGCCAGCAGTGAAGCGCTTGGAGGGCTGTATGAAAAACTGTTTTTT. Filled out from reference TRBV2 and TRBJ1-4, the complete variable domain reads EPEVTQTPSHQVTQMGQEVILRCVPISNHLYFYWYRQILGQKVEFLVSFYNNEISEKSEIFDDQFSVERPDGSNFTLKIRSTKLEDSAMYFCASSEALGGLYEKLFFGSGTQLSVL.

CDR3: CASSLQGGNYGYTF. DNA of the CDR3: TGTGCCAGCAGTCTTCAGGGTGGAAACTATGGCTACACCTTC. The V and J genes are TRBV27 and TRBJ1-2, with D possibly matching TRBD1 (5 bases). There are 14 residues in the CDR3. The germline CDR1 and CDR2 sequences are MNHEY and SMNVEV (reference sequence). The V gene lost 5 bases and the J gene lost 2 bases, with 12 bases spanning the gap.

The V call is TRBV5-4, the J call TRBJ1-2; 7 nucleotides line up with TRBD1. From germline, CDR1 is SGHNT and CDR2 YYREEE (reference sequence). The CDR3 is 15 amino acids. V shed 2 bases, J shed 0 bases, and the junction held 4 bases outside the gene matches. In DNA form, the CDR3 reads TGTGCCAGCAGCTTCCCGGGACAGTCTAACTATGGCTACACCTTC. This gives the protein CASSFPGQSNYGYTF.

This rearrangement joins TRBV4-3 to TRBJ2-7; 14 nucleotides line up with TRBD2. Germline V lookup: CDR1 LGHNA, CDR2 YSLEER. CDR3 length equals 16 residues. The V and J ends lost 3 bases and 4 bases, in that order; junction bases with no gene match: 5. The CDR3 DNA follows: TGCGCCAGCAGCCAGATGACTAGCGGGGGGGCGTACGAGCAGTACTTC. The encoded protein is CASSQMTSGGAYEQYF.

The genes are TRBV28 and TRBJ2-7, with D possibly being TRBD1 (6 bases). The ends were cut back, 4 bases at V and 7 bases at J, with 11 bases in the middle. Germline V gene data show CDR1 as MDHEN and CDR2 as SYDVKM. CDR3 length: 12 residues. The CDR3 coding sequence is TGTGCCAGCAGTTCCCAGGGGTGGGAGCAGTACTTC. Translated, it gives CASSSQGWEQYF.

The chain uses TRBV14 and TRBJ2-7; D possibly corresponds to TRBD2 (6 bases). The CDR3 is 18 residues long. Germline CDR1 is SGHDN and CDR2 is FVKESK. The V end lost 0 bases, the J end lost 2 bases, and 20 bases lay between the germline ends. The CDR3 DNA reads as TGTGCCAGCAGCCAAGATTATCGGAGGCTAGCGATACCCTACGAGCAGTACTTC. As protein: CASSQDYRRLAIPYEQYF.

The chain links TRBV18 to TRBJ2-2; 7 nucleotides line up with TRBD1. From germline, CDR1 is KGHSH and CDR2 LQKENI. Trimming at V came to 5 bases and at J to 6 bases, leaving 6 bases not matched to a gene. This CDR3 spans 14 amino acids. Here the CDR3 reads CASSSTGFSGELFF. The DNA for the CDR3 is TGTGCCAGCTCATCGACAGGGTTTTCCGGGGAGCTGTTTTTT. The full variable domain, rest sourced from reference TRBV18 and TRBJ2-2, is NAGVMQNPRHLVRRRGQEARLRCSPMKGHSHVYWYRQLPEEGLKFMVYLQKENIIDESGMPKERFSAEFPKEGPSILRIQQVVRGDSAAYFCASSSTGFSGELFFGEGSRLTVL.

This chain connects TRBV18 to TRBJ1-2, with TRBD1 matching over 9 bases. Germline V CDR1 and CDR2: KGHSH, LQKENI. Germline trimming cut 1 base from V and 8 bases from J; bases unmatched to any gene: 14. CDR3 size: 17 residues. In DNA form, the CDR3 reads TGTGCCAGCTCACCACAATTTAACCGGGACAGGGCCCTAGGCTACACCTTC. This translates into CASSPQFNRDRALGYTF.

This rearrangement joins TRBV11-3 to TRBJ2-7; D is possibly TRBD2 (6 bases). Trimming stripped 4 bases from V and 6 bases from J, with 7 bases between. The CDR3 is 11 amino acids. The germline CDR1 and CDR2 sequences are SGHNT and YENEEA. The CDR3 DNA follows: TGTGCCAGCAGCTCCGGGGGCGAGCAGTACTTC. Translation gives CASSSGGEQYF.